Listed below are T cell receptor beta chains from one sample, sequenced in a study of CD8 T cells in Susac syndrome. TCRdb reanalysed the immunoSEQ multiplex PCR reads using MiXCR and keeps one entry per CDR3 protein. Here the sample spans about 300,000 distinct CDR3 sequences, about 82% being singletons. The sequenced sample was CD8+ T cells from PBMCs. These receptors were collected from a human donor with multiple sclerosis. Both conserved end residues are part of each CDR3. The order of the fields is clone size, D gene, V gene, J gene, CDR3 protein, CDR3 DNA. D genes are given only for firm matches. Not all rows give a size; the values are once, few, many and, for expanded clones, a class.

size: NA
D: TRBD2
V: TRBV6-2/TRBV6-3
J: TRBJ2-1
CDR3: CASSYMTSGRTPSYNEQFF
DNA: TGTGCCAGCAGTTACATGACTAGCGGGAGGACCCCCTCCTACAATGAGCAGTTCTTC

size: NA
D: TRBD2
V: TRBV6-5
J: TRBJ2-5
CDR3: CASSYFSAGGRETQYF
DNA: TGTGCCAGCAGTTACTTTTCAGCGGGAGGTAGAGAGACCCAGTACTTC

size: NA
D: TRBD2
V: TRBV4-1
J: TRBJ2-7
CDR3: CASSQGFYVGLAGVEQYF
DNA: TGCGCCAGCAGCCAAGGATTTTACGTAGGACTAGCGGGAGTCGAGCAGTACTTC

size: NA
D: TRBD2
V: TRBV29-1
J: TRBJ2-1
CDR3: CSVEGLAGVGEQFF
DNA: TGCAGCGTAGAAGGGCTAGCGGGAGTAGGCGAGCAGTTCTTC

size: NA
D: NA
V: TRBV20-1
J: TRBJ2-7
CDR3: CSARGEVLYEQYF
DNA: TGCAGTGCTAGGGGGGAGGTCCTTTACGAGCAGTACTTC

size: NA
D: TRBD1
V: TRBV27
J: TRBJ1-2
CDR3: CASADRDRGDGYTF
DNA: TGTGCCAGCGCAGACCGGGACAGGGGGGATGGCTACACCTTC

size: NA
D: TRBD2
V: TRBV15
J: TRBJ2-1
CDR3: CATSGTISSYNEQFF
DNA: TGTGCCACCAGCGGGACTATAAGCTCCTACAATGAGCAGTTCTTC

size: NA
D: NA
V: TRBV6-2/TRBV6-3
J: TRBJ1-2
CDR3: CASSSPVVTGLHYGYTF
DNA: TGTGCCAGCAGTTCTCCGGTCGTGACAGGCCTACACTATGGCTACACCTTC

size: NA
D: TRBD2
V: TRBV11-2
J: TRBJ2-3
CDR3: CASSSPWGGRDTQYF
DNA: TGTGCCAGCAGCTCCCCGTGGGGAGGGCGAGATACGCAGTATTTT

size: few
D: NA
V: TRBV7-9
J: TRBJ2-5
CDR3: CASSLVVLAPPRQETQYF
DNA: TGTGCCAGCAGCTTAGTGGTACTAGCTCCGCCGCGCCAAGAGACCCAGTACTTC

size: once
D: TRBD2
V: TRBV5-6
J: TRBJ2-3
CDR3: CASRPGLAGAPRADTQYF
DNA: TGTGCCAGCAGACCAGGACTAGCGGGAGCTCCTAGGGCAGATACGCAGTATTTT

size: NA
D: NA
V: TRBV29-1
J: TRBJ1-1
CDR3: CSTEGGKNTEAFF
DNA: TGCAGCACGGAGGGGGGAAAGAACACTGAAGCTTTCTTT

size: NA
D: NA
V: TRBV19
J: TRBJ1-5
CDR3: CASGPFLPQHF
DNA: TGTGCCAGCGGACCGTTTCTGCCCCAGCATTTT

size: NA
D: NA
V: TRBV19
J: TRBJ2-3
CDR3: CASSMFGLHTDTQYF
DNA: TGTGCCAGTAGTATGTTCGGGCTGCACACAGATACGCAGTATTTT

size: NA
D: TRBD2
V: TRBV30
J: TRBJ2-1
CDR3: CACGLAAYNEQFF
DNA: TGTGCCTGTGGGCTAGCGGCCTACAATGAGCAGTTCTTC

size: few
D: NA
V: TRBV20-1
J: TRBJ2-7
CDR3: CSARDPTGLYEQYF
DNA: TGCAGTGCTAGAGATCCTACCGGTCTCTACGAGCAGTACTTC

size: NA
D: NA
V: TRBV4-3
J: TRBJ1-2
CDR3: CASSPPSQGIGYTF
DNA: TGCGCCAGCAGCCCCCCGTCACAGGGAATTGGCTACACCTTC

size: NA
D: TRBD2
V: TRBV3-1
J: TRBJ2-1
CDR3: CASSLGREWQFF
DNA: TGTGCCAGCAGCCTGGGGCGGGAGTGGCAGTTCTTC

size: NA
D: NA
V: TRBV6-6
J: TRBJ2-1
CDR3: CASSYSEYSYNEQFF
DNA: TGTGCCAGCAGTTACTCAGAGTATTCCTACAATGAGCAGTTCTTC

size: NA
D: NA
V: TRBV7-9
J: TRBJ2-5
CDR3: CASSLTSTAETQYF
DNA: TGTGCCAGCAGCTTAACGTCGACAGCAGAGACCCAGTACTTC

size: NA
D: TRBD2
V: TRBV9
J: TRBJ2-1
CDR3: CASSGLGTSGYNEQFF
DNA: TGTGCCAGCAGCGGCCTCGGGACTAGCGGATACAATGAGCAGTTCTTC

size: NA
D: TRBD1
V: TRBV19
J: TRBJ1-1
CDR3: CASSIGQGGMNTEAFF
DNA: TGTGCCAGTAGTATCGGGCAGGGGGGCATGAACACTGAAGCTTTCTTT

size: NA
D: TRBD1
V: TRBV4-3
J: TRBJ1-2
CDR3: CASSQRDTAGTGLGYTF
DNA: TGCGCCAGCAGCCAGCGCGACACTGCCGGGACAGGGCTTGGCTACACCTTC

size: NA
D: NA
V: TRBV7-8
J: TRBJ2-3
CDR3: CASSPRTETGRRDTQYF
DNA: TGTGCCAGCAGCCCCCGGACCGAAACAGGGAGGCGGGATACGCAGTATTTT

size: NA
D: NA
V: TRBV7-2
J: TRBJ1-6
CDR3: CASSLALRGGNSPLHF
DNA: TGTGCCAGCAGCTTAGCGTTGAGGGGAGGTAATTCACCCCTCCACTTT

size: once
D: NA
V: TRBV7-9
J: TRBJ1-2
CDR3: CASSSFSWRRYGYTF
DNA: TGTGCCAGCAGCTCCTTTTCCTGGCGGAGATATGGCTACACCTTC

size: NA
D: TRBD1
V: TRBV7-9
J: TRBJ1-1
CDR3: CASSPGQGGAFF
DNA: TGTGCCAGCAGCCCCGGACAGGGTGGAGCTTTCTTT

size: once
D: TRBD2
V: TRBV28
J: TRBJ2-1
CDR3: CASSLYLGTSGGPNEQFF
DNA: TGTGCCAGCAGTTTATATTTAGGGACTAGCGGGGGGCCCAATGAGCAGTTCTTC